The following is a T cell receptor (beta chain) sequence with its context. Its antigen is unknown. The sample is drawn from a study of T cell responses to AZD1222 COVID-19 vaccine. General observations from the study: Along spike, vaccine-associated CD4 TCRs were found throughout, with dominance at 160-218 and 743-854. Clonal diversity was possibly underestimated, and white British individuals and females predominated among donors. In the spike-specific TCR repertoire, nearly half reportedly target unmutated variant regions.

The repertoire was sequenced with immunoSEQ multiplex PCR; TCRdb's copy has only in-frame clones and lacks some. The sample consists of about 140,000 clones, about 92% of them appearing once. The CDR3 spans 14 residues. V shed 5 bases and J shed 1 base, with 9 bases lying between them. Per the germline V gene, CDR1 is MDHEN and CDR2 is SYDVKM. The sample in question was peripheral blood, obtained 28 days after the second AZD1222 dose. The clonotype originates from an adult who received the AZD1222 COVID-19 vaccine. The rearrangement links TRBV28 to TRBJ1-5; no definite D call. The CDR3 loop is CASSRDRSNQPQHF. The CDR3 DNA is TGTGCCAGCAGTCGAGATAGGAGCAATCAGCCCCAGCATTTT.